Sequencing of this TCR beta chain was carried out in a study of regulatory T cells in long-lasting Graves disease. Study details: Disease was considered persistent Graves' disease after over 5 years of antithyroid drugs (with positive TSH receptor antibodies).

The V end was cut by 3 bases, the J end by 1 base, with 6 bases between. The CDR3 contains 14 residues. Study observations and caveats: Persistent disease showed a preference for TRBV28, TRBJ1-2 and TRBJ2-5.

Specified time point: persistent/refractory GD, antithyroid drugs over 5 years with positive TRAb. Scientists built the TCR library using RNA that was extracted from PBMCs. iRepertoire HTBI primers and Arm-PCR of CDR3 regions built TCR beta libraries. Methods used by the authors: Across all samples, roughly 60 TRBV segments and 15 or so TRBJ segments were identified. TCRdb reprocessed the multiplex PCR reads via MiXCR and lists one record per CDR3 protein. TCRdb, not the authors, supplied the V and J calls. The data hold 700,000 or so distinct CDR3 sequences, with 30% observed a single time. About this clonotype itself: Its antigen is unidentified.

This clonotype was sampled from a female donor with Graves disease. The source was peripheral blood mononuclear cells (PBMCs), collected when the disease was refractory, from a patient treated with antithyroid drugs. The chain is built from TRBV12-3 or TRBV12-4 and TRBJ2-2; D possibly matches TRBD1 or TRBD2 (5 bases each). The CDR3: CASSFGGNTGELFF. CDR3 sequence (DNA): TGTGCCAGCAGTTTTGGGGGGAACACCGGGGAGCTGTTTTTT.